The sequence of this T cell receptor (beta chain) was determined in a study of patients and donors after allogeneic stem cell transplantation (dated by TCRdb to the early 2020s). This clonotype showed up just a few times. Its binding antigen is unknown. One base away there is no much larger clone; base qualities are not given. The library was obtained by RT-PCR. Sequencing relied on a NextSeq 550. TCRdb trimmed the raw reads at Q25, called clones with MiXCR and kept productive beta chains. Under each unique CDR3 protein, matching rows form one entry showing the most common genes and DNA. Across this sample there are about 230,000 distinct CDR3 sequences, with 11% to 15% seen only once. Under 14% of the sample is in the top ten clones. Trimming leaves V shorter by 8 bases and J shorter by 5 bases, with the junction holding 4 bases beyond the gene matches. The CDR3 spans 13 residues, from the cysteine through the phenylalanine. Left in the record is the CDR3 DNA by itself, 39 bases read in frame from the first base. The germline V gene (reference sequence) yields LNHDA for CDR1 and SQIVND for CDR2.

Recombination connected TRBV19 to TRBJ2-7; 12 central bases correspond to TRBD2. The specimen was blood, either unsorted or a sorted T cell fraction (not recorded which). The source of this sequence is a human donor who was either an allogeneic HSCT recipient or a stem cell or donor lymphocyte infusion donor (not recorded which). It is not recorded whose cells these are; they may come from a transplant donor. At the DNA level, the sequence is TGTGCCAGTGGACTAGCGGGAAAAGACGAGCAGTACTTC. Its translation is CASGLAGKDEQYF.